This TCR beta chain was observed in a study of shared clonotypes between healthy human individuals. J was trimmed by 4 bases and V by 0 bases; bases with no gene match: 9. The CDR3 runs 18 residues. Germline CDR1 is LNHDA and CDR2 is SQIVND (reference sequence). Libraries were prepared by immunoSEQ multiplex PCR; TCRdb keeps only in-frame clonotypes and omits some of them. The table records approximately 2.3 million clones, just over 90% of them present only once. Researchers partitioned CD4+ cells into CD45RA+ naive and CD45RA-negative memory subsets. The receptor comes from a young man in good health. Some clones in this sample may be carry-over from other donors' samples. The chain couples TRBV19 to TRBJ2-3, with TRBD2 matching 11 bases. Material: naive CD4+ T cells from PBMCs. Documented subset: CD45RA+ positively selected. For the CDR3, the DNA is TGTGCCAGTAGTATAGATGTCCTAGCGGGAGGAAGGGCAGATACGCAGTATTTT. Amino acid sequence: CASSIDVLAGGRADTQYF.